Below are 19 T cell receptor beta chains sequenced from a single sample in a study of T cell repertoires in cytomegalovirus infection. TCRdb ran MiXCR on the reads and lists one entry per CDR3 protein. The table has hundreds of thousands of distinct CDR3 sequences, 30% to 40% seen once; the top ten hold about a sixth. Which antigens these TCRs recognize remains unknown. The sample consisted of cultured PBMCs, taken from culture after CMV antigen stimulation. Receptor source: a human donor in good health (CMV status not recorded). Some clones in this sample may be carry-over from other donors' samples.

V and J are TRBV5-6 and TRBJ2-4; 7 nucleotides line up with TRBD2. CDR1 and CDR2 from the germline V gene are SGHDT and YYEEEE. The V segment lost 2 bases and the J segment 7 bases; nucleotides outside the gene matches: 9. The CDR3 loop spans 15 amino acids. The CDR3 DNA reads as TGTGCCAGCAGCTTTCTAGCGGACCAAGGGAACATTCAGTACTTC. This gives the protein CASSFLADQGNIQYF.

The sample holds many counts of this clonotype. V is TRBV6-1 and J is TRBJ1-5; 9 nucleotides line up with TRBD1. Germline V lookup: CDR1 MNHNS, CDR2 SASEGT. CDR3 length: 17 amino acids. Trimming cost V 10 bases and J 0 bases; bases outside gene matches: 13. The CDR3 loop is CATQALWTGVSNQPQHF. The CDR3 nucleotides are TGTGCCACCCAAGCTCTCTGGACAGGGGTTAGCAATCAGCCCCAGCATTTT.

The rearrangement links TRBV7-9 to TRBJ2-3, with D perhaps being TRBD1 or TRBD2 (5 bases each). Germline V lookup: CDR1 SEHNR, CDR2 FQNEAQ (reference sequence). V shed 0 bases and J shed 2 bases, with 9 bases lying between them. This CDR3 has 15 residues. Here the CDR3 reads CASSLAVGTTDTQYF. The CDR3 nucleotides read TGTGCCAGCAGCTTAGCGGTGGGGACCACAGATACGCAGTATTTT.

This clonotype showed up just a few times. V usage is TRBV6-2 or TRBV6-3 and J usage is TRBJ1-5; perhaps TRBD1 as D (6 bases). Between the trimmed V and J ends, which lost 1 base and 5 bases, there was a span of 12 bases. Germline V gene lookup returns CDR1 MNHEY and CDR2 SVGEGT. This CDR3 region has 15 residues. Written as DNA, the CDR3 is TGTGCCAGCAGTTACTTTGGGGCAGGGGATCAGCCCCAGCATTTT. It encodes CASSYFGAGDQPQHF.

This sequence joins TRBV12-5 and TRBJ1-1; D unclear. V was cut by 8 bases and J by 0 bases, with 10 bases left in between. This CDR3 region has 13 residues. The V gene's germline CDR1 is LGHNT and CDR2 FRNRAP. In nucleotides, the CDR3 is TGTGCTAGTACCAGGCCCATGAACACTGAAGCTTTCTTT. Translating gives CASTRPMNTEAFF.

The CDR3: CAISLGQGGDQPQHF. CDR3 DNA sequence: TGTGCCATCAGCCTTGGACAGGGAGGGGATCAGCCCCAGCATTTT. V and J are TRBV10-3 and TRBJ1-5; 8 bases are shared with TRBD1. CDR1 is ENHRY, CDR2 SYGVKD, per germline. The trim removed 6 bases at V and 5 bases at J, leaving 9 bases unmatched. This CDR3 has 15 amino acids.

In its sample, this clonotype was seen many times. The chain uses TRBV7-2 and TRBJ2-5, with no clear D. Trimming removed 2 bases from V and 2 bases from J, with 9 bases in between. Germline lookup yields CDR1 SGHTA and CDR2 FQGNSA. The CDR3 length is 14 residues. The CDR3 sequence: CASSLYREQETQYF. DNA for the CDR3: TGTGCCAGCAGCTTATACCGAGAACAAGAGACCCAGTACTTC.

This clonotype was seen a handful of times. The V and J genes are TRBV23-1 and TRBJ2-4; D possibly uses TRBD1 or TRBD2 (5 bases each). TRBV23-1 has ORF status, its function being uncertain. This CDR3 comprises 14 residues. Trimming took 6 bases from V and 0 from J, leaving 9 bases between them. CDR3 protein: CASSLGTAKNIQYF. The CDR3 DNA follows: TGCGCCAGCAGCTTGGGGACAGCCAAAAACATTCAGTACTTC.

This clonotype was detected many times. The junction differs from germline at one of its ends, possibly a read error. The rearrangement uses TRBV7-2 and TRBJ2-5; 7 bases fit TRBD2. This CDR3 comprises 14 residues. CDR1 and CDR2 (germline): SGHTA, FQGNSA. CDR3 DNA sequence: TGTGCCAGCAGCTTAGGTAGCGGGCCTGAATCGGATTCCTTC. It yields the protein CASSLGSGPESDSF.

A single count supports this clonotype. This chain connects TRBV12-5 to TRBJ2-1; 7 bases align to TRBD2. Germline CDR1 reads LGHNT; CDR2 reads FRNRAP. The V and J ends lost 3 bases and 5 bases, in that order; junction bases with no gene match: 7. CDR3 size: 15 residues. CDR3 sequence reads: CASGFSSGVDNEQFF. The CDR3 coding sequence is TGTGCTAGTGGTTTTTCCAGCGGGGTCGACAATGAGCAGTTCTTC.

The chain recombines TRBV12-3 or TRBV12-4 with TRBJ2-3; no clear D. The CDR3 spans 14 residues. The germline V and J ends were trimmed by 7 bases and 0 bases, with 11 bases remaining between them. CDR3 in DNA: TGTGCCAGCACCCCGCTGCGAAGCACAGATACGCAGTATTTT. It encodes CASTPLRSTDTQYF.

The V gene is TRBV7-4, the J gene TRBJ2-2; TRBD1 matches at 9 bases. The J segment lost 2 bases and the V segment lost 3 bases, leaving 4 bases of the junction unmatched. The CDR3 covers 16 residues. Per germline, CDR1 SGHVT and CDR2 SQSDAQ. CDR3 loop: CASSFRTGDNTGELFF. CDR3 nucleotides: TGTGCCAGCAGCTTTCGGACAGGGGACAACACCGGGGAGCTGTTTTTT.

This clonotype was detected a few times. The chain combines TRBV7-2 with TRBJ1-6; possible D gene TRBD1, 5 bases. Trimming took off 1 base at V and 6 bases at J, with 10 bases between the two ends. This CDR3 is 15 amino acids long. Germline-derived CDR1 and CDR2 are SGHTA and FQGNSA. The CDR3 DNA reads TGTGCCAGCAGCTTAGGTGGGACTTCTAATTCACCCCTCCACTTT. Its protein product is CASSLGGTSNSPLHF.

The CDR3 DNA reads TGCGCCTGCTATCCGGAATCCTCTGAAGCTTTCTTT. Amino acid sequence: CACYPESSEAFF. This chain joins TRBV10-2 and TRBJ1-1; D not resolved. The CDR3 totals 12 residues. Looked up from germline, CDR1 is WSHSY and CDR2 is SAAADI. Trimming cost V 11 bases and J 6 bases, with 16 bases left between them.

This clonotype was observed a few times. V and J are TRBV7-9 and TRBJ2-5, with 10 nucleotides matching TRBD1. The CDR3 consists of 17 residues. J gave up 4 bases and V 5 bases, and 13 bases lay outside the gene matches. The germline V gene encodes CDR1 SEHNR and CDR2 FQNEAQ (reference sequence). The CDR3 reads CASSPVRQGASSETQYF. CDR3 coding DNA: TGTGCCAGCAGCCCCGTCAGACAGGGGGCATCTTCAGAGACCCAGTACTTC.

The genes are TRBV6-2 or TRBV6-3 and TRBJ2-3, with D possibly TRBD2 on 5 matching bases. V was shortened by 6 bases and J by 4 bases, with 17 bases between the two germline ends. The CDR3 sequence is 15 residues long. From germline, CDR1 is MNHEY and CDR2 SVGEGT. CDR3 protein: CASSRAVPYPDTQYF. For the CDR3, the DNA is TGTGCCAGCAGCCGAGCGGTTCCCTACCCAGATACGCAGTATTTT.

The sample holds one count of this clonotype. The chain uses TRBV6-2 or TRBV6-3 and TRBJ2-1; D remains unclear. The CDR3 has 15 amino acids. V was shortened by 2 bases and J by 0 bases, with 8 bases between the two germline ends. The germline gives CDR1 MNHEY, CDR2 SVGEGT. The CDR3 region is CASSYPPGSYNEQFF. Here the CDR3 DNA reads TGTGCCAGCAGTTACCCCCCCGGCTCCTACAATGAGCAGTTCTTC.

The chain has TRBV7-2 and TRBJ2-3; D could derive from TRBD1 or TRBD2 (5 bases each). The CDR3 covers 16 residues. Trimming stripped 5 bases from V and 4 bases from J, with 19 bases between. Per germline, CDR1 SGHTA and CDR2 FQGNSA. CDR3 residues: CASSTPGPTWADTQYF. In nucleotides, the CDR3 is TGTGCCAGCAGCACTCCGGGACCCACTTGGGCAGATACGCAGTATTTT.

The chain couples TRBV7-9 to TRBJ2-1, with D uncertain. V lost 3 bases and J 4 bases, leaving 7 bases between the germline ends. In germline, CDR1 is SEHNR, CDR2 FQNEAQ (reference sequence). This CDR3 contains 13 residues. Here the CDR3 DNA reads TGTGCCAGCAGCTTGCGTGTATACAATGAGCAGTTCTTC. Its translation: CASSLRVYNEQFF.